These 18 T cell receptor beta chains originate from one sample sequenced in a study of naive and memory T cell subsets. An equimolar mix of two oligonucleotides served as the beta constant-region primer for TRBC1 and TRBC2. Each CDR3 protein gets one entry after TCRdb re-called the UMI-ligation and nested PCR reads with MiXCR. The sample shows tens of thousands of distinct CDR3 sequences, about an eighth of them seen only once. What was sequenced was central memory CD4+ T cells from blood. Receptors were obtained from a human donor in good health.

This clonotype was seen many times. CDR3 region: CASSLGSGNYEQYF. CDR3 DNA: TGTGCCAGCAGTTTAGGTTCAGGAAACTACGAGCAGTACTTC. The rearrangement uses TRBV12-3 or TRBV12-4 and TRBJ2-7; no clear D gene. This CDR3 has 14 residues. V gave up 1 base and J gave up 3 bases, with 10 bases separating them.

The V call is TRBV5-4, the J call TRBJ2-7; tentatively, D is TRBD1 (6 bases). CDR1 is SGHNT, CDR2 YYREEE, per germline (reference sequence). The V end lost 1 base, the J end lost 3 bases, and 11 bases lay between the germline ends. The CDR3 sequence is 14 residues long. Written as DNA, the CDR3 is TGTGCCAGCAGCTTGCGGGACACCGGCTACGAGCAGTACTTC. Residues: CASSLRDTGYEQYF.

The CDR3 nucleotides are TGTGCCAGCAGTGCAAGACAATCTGGAAACACCATATATTTT. Residues: CASSARQSGNTIYF. V and J are TRBV6-5 and TRBJ1-3; D is undetermined. In germline, CDR1 is MNHEY, CDR2 SVGAGI. The CDR3 has 14 amino acids. Trimming cost V 5 bases and J 1 base, with 9 bases left between them.

Many counts were recorded for this clonotype. The V and J genes are TRBV2 and TRBJ2-7, with D possibly being TRBD2 (6 bases). V lost 6 bases and J 0 bases, leaving 24 bases between the germline ends. Germline V gene sequence: CDR1 SNHLY, CDR2 FYNNEI. CDR3 size: 18 residues. The CDR3 spells CASSQISGLLFPSYEQYF. The CDR3 DNA is TGTGCCAGCAGCCAAATTAGCGGCTTACTATTCCCCTCCTACGAGCAGTACTTC.

This clonotype was counted a few times. The chain employs TRBV20-1 and TRBJ1-4; 11 nucleotides align to TRBD1. The CDR3 has 14 residues. V was clipped by 6 bases and J by 8 bases; unmatched bases: 8. Germline V gene lookup returns CDR1 DFQATT and CDR2 SNEGSKA (reference sequence). CDR3 protein: CSAGGTGGGEKLFF. The CDR3 bases are TGCAGTGCCGGCGGGACAGGGGGAGGGGAAAAACTGTTTTTT.

Ten or more counts support this clonotype. The CDR3 nucleotides read TGTGCCAGCAGCCAAGATAGACTAGCGGTAAGGAGCTCCTACGAGCAGTACTTC. This codes for CASSQDRLAVRSSYEQYF. The chain joins TRBV3-1 to TRBJ2-7, with 9 bases identical to TRBD2. V trimming: 0 bases; J trimming: 0 bases; junction bases outside the gene matches: 9. The CDR3 runs to 18 residues. CDR1 is LGHDT and CDR2 is YNNKEL in the germline V gene (reference sequence).

Concerning this clonotype: The CDR3 end shows no conserved phenylalanine or tryptophan, and so a read error is likely. This chain connects TRBV20-1 to TRBJ1-1; D possibly corresponds to TRBD1 (5 bases). Trimming removed 4 bases at V and 1 base at J, with 7 bases between. This CDR3 spans 12 amino acids. From germline, CDR1 is DFQATT and CDR2 SNEGSKA (reference sequence). CDR3 protein: CSAMQGNTEAFS. The CDR3 coding sequence is TGCAGTGCTATGCAGGGGAACACTGAAGCTTTCTCT.

The table lists this clonotype with a few counts. The chain has TRBV27 and TRBJ2-1, with D perhaps TRBD2 (10 bases). This CDR3 is 15 amino acids long. Trimming removed 4 bases from V and 12 bases from J, with 22 bases in between. The V gene's germline CDR1 is MNHEY and CDR2 SMNVEV (reference sequence). CDR3: CASSSGTGSGRGQFF. In DNA, the CDR3 is TGTGCCAGCAGTTCCGGGACAGGGAGCGGGAGGGGGCAGTTCTTC.

The chain carries TRBV18 and TRBJ1-1; D gene unclear. V lost 0 bases to trimming and J lost 1 base, with 12 bases between them. The CDR3 runs to 16 residues. Germline CDR1 KGHSH, CDR2 LQKENI. The CDR3 spells CASSPPYRGKNTEAFF. The CDR3 DNA is TGTGCCAGCTCACCACCGTATCGAGGCAAGAACACTGAAGCTTTCTTT.

V and J are TRBV10-3 and TRBJ2-1; D is possibly TRBD2 (6 bases). The V end was cut by 4 bases, the J end by 6 bases, with 7 bases between. The germline V gene has CDR1 ENHRY and CDR2 SYGVKD. The CDR3 loop spans 12 amino acids. Here the CDR3 reads CAISGDSNEQFF. The DNA of the CDR3 is TGTGCCATCAGTGGGGACTCCAATGAGCAGTTCTTC.

This clonotype was detected a few times. The chain carries TRBV29-1 and TRBJ2-1, with D possibly matching TRBD1 (6 bases). The CDR3 totals 13 residues. Between the trimmed V and J ends, which lost 0 bases and 7 bases, there was a span of 10 bases. Germline lookup yields CDR1 SQVTM and CDR2 ANQGSEA. CDR3 in amino acids: CSVEEAQGNEQFF. The CDR3, as DNA: TGCAGCGTTGAAGAGGCTCAGGGGAATGAGCAGTTCTTC.

In its sample, this clonotype was seen many times. The chain uses TRBV6-2 or TRBV6-3 and TRBJ2-6; D is unclear. The CDR3 runs to 15 residues. The germline V gene has CDR1 MNHEY and CDR2 SVGEGT. Trimming stripped 6 bases from V and 0 bases from J, with 9 bases between. The CDR3 sequence: CASRGTGSGANVLTF. The CDR3 DNA follows: TGTGCCAGCAGGGGTACGGGCTCTGGGGCCAACGTCCTGACTTTC.

The chain combines TRBV6-1 with TRBJ2-1; maybe TRBD1 (6 bases). The CDR3 has 15 residues. The germline gives CDR1 MNHNS, CDR2 SASEGT. Between the trimmed V and J ends, which lost 2 bases and 6 bases, there was a span of 14 bases. The CDR3 loop is CASSEQGTDLNEQFF. DNA for the CDR3: TGTGCCAGCAGTGAACAGGGGACGGATCTCAATGAGCAGTTCTTC.

This chain links TRBV10-3 with TRBJ2-1; D gene uncertain. This CDR3 has 15 residues. CDR1 and CDR2 from the germline V gene are ENHRY and SYGVKD. Trimming removed 3 bases from V and 4 bases from J, with 13 bases in between. The CDR3: CAISEGQITYNEQFF. The CDR3 coding sequence is TGTGCCATCAGTGAAGGGCAGATCACATACAATGAGCAGTTCTTC.

The rearrangement uses TRBV27 and TRBJ2-7, with D possibly being TRBD1 (6 bases). This CDR3 is 13 amino acids long. Looked up from germline, CDR1 is MNHEY and CDR2 is SMNVEV (reference sequence). The ends were cut back, 8 bases at V and 3 bases at J, with 14 bases in the middle. The CDR3 nucleotides are TGTGCCAGCGGCTCGGACAGATACTACGAGCAGTACTTC. It specifies CASGSDRYYEQYF.

This clonotype has only a few counts. The chain joins TRBV2 to TRBJ1-5; TRBD1 matches 7 bases. The CDR3 covers 15 residues. Germline assignment: CDR1 SNHLY and CDR2 FYNNEI. The V and J ends lost 4 bases and 4 bases, in that order; junction bases with no gene match: 7. The CDR3: CASSAPGTVNQPQHF. CDR3 nucleotide sequence: TGTGCCAGCAGTGCCCCCGGGACAGTGAATCAGCCCCAGCATTTT.

There are a few counts of this clonotype. The chain uses TRBV11-2 and TRBJ1-3, with 7 bases that match TRBD1. This CDR3 has 16 amino acids. Trimming removed 5 bases from V and 0 bases from J; junction bases left unmatched: 7. Germline loops: CDR1 SGHAT, CDR2 FQNNGV. CDR3 DNA sequence: TGTGCCAGCAGCCCTAGACAGGGATCCTCTGGAAACACCATATATTTT. It is translated as CASSPRQGSSGNTIYF.

This clonotype was found a few times. The J gene is TRBJ2-2, the V gene TRBV12-3 or TRBV12-4; the match to TRBD2 covers 8 bases. The trim removed 4 bases at V and 4 bases at J, leaving 5 bases unmatched. The CDR3 is made up of 15 amino acids. As DNA, the CDR3 is TGTGCCAGCAGTTCGGGGGGGACTCGCACCGGGGAGCTGTTTTTT. Protein: CASSSGGTRTGELFF.